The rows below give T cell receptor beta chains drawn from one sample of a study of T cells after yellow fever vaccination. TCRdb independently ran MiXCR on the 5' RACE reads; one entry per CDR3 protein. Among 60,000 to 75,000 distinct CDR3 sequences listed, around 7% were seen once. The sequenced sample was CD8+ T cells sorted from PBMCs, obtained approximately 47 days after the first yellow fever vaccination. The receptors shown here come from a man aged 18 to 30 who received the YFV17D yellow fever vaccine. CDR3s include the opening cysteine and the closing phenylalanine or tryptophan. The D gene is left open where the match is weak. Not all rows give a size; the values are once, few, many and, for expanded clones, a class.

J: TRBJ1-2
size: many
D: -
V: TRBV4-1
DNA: TGCGCCAGCAGTGACGAAGGGGTGGGAGTCTATGGCTACACCTTC
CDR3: CASSDEGVGVYGYTF

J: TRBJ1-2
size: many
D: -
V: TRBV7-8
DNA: TGTGCCAGCAGCTTAACAGGAACATACTACACCTTC
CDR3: CASSLTGTYYTF

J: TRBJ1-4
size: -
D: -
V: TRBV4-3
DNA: TGCGCCAGCAGCCAGGACGGCTTAGGCTCCGATCTGTTTTTT
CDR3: CASSQDGLGSDLFF

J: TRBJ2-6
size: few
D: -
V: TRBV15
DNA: TGTGCCACCAGCGGAGGACAGAAGATCTCTGGGGCCAACGTCCTGACTTTC
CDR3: CATSGGQKISGANVLTF

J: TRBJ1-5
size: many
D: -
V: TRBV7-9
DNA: TGTGCCAGCAGCTTAGGGGCCACAGTACAGCCCCAGCATTTT
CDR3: CASSLGATVQPQHF

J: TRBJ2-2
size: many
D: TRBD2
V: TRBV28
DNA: TGTGCCAGCATCAAAGGAGAAGCGGGGGGCACCGGGGAGCTGTTTTTT
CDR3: CASIKGEAGGTGELFF

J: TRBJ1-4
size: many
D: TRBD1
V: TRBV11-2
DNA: TGTGCCAGCAGCTTAGGGAAAACCGGGACAGGGGATGAAAAACTGTTTTTT
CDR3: CASSLGKTGTGDEKLFF

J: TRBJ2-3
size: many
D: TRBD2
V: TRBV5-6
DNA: TGTGCCAGCAGCTTGCCGGTGGGACTAGCGGGGATCACAGATACGCAGTATTTT
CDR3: CASSLPVGLAGITDTQYF

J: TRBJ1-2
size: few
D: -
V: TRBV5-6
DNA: TGTGCCAGCAGGCAGGGATCTTACTATGGCTACACCTTC
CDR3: CASRQGSYYGYTF

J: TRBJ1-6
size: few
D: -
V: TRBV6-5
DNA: TGTGCCAGCAGTTACCGAAGTAATTCACCCCTCCACTTT
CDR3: CASSYRSNSPLHF

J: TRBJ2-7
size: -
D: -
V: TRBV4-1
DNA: TGCGCCAGCAGCCAAGTTGAGAGCCCGGGTCTCTACGAGCAGTACTTC
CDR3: CASSQVESPGLYEQYF

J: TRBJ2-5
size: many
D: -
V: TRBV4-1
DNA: TGCGCCAGCAGCCAAGATCAAGAGACCCAGTACTTC
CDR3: CASSQDQETQYF

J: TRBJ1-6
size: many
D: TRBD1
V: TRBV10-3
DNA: TGTGCCATCAGTGATCGGGACAGGGGTTATAATTCACCCCTCCACTTT
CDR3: CAISDRDRGYNSPLHF

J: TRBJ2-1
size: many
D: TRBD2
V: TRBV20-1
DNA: TGCAGTGCTAGACTAGCGGATGAGCAGTTCTTC
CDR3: CSARLADEQFF

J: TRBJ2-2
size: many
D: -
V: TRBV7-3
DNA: TGTGCCAGCAGCCCATCAGGGGGGGCGACCGGGGAGCTGTTTTTT
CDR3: CASSPSGGATGELFF

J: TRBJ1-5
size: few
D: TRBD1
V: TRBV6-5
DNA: TGTGCCAGCAGTTACTCGACAGGGACCGCGCCCCAGCATTTT
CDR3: CASSYSTGTAPQHF

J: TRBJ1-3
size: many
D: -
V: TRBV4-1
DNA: TGCGCCAGCAGCCAAGTAGCCGGCTCTGGAAACACCATATATTTT
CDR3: CASSQVAGSGNTIYF

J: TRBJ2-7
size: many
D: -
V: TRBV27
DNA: TGTGCCAGCAGCCGGACAGTCTCAAACTACGAGCAGTACTTC
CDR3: CASSRTVSNYEQYF